The rows below give T cell receptor beta chains drawn from one sample of a study of beta chain features in type 1 diabetes. Repertoires were generated with immunoSEQ multiplex PCR, while TCRdb's copy carries only in-frame clones and drops some. This table has around 150,000 clones, 7.5% to 10% appearing once. What was sequenced was central memory CD4+ T cells from blood. These receptors were collected from a man younger than 35 in good health. Each CDR3 is given with its conserved first and last residue. Size is stated for part of the rows, as once, few or many counts, or as a class when the clone is expanded.

abundance,len,j_gene,v_gene,CDR3aa
-,13,TRBJ1-4,TRBV28,CASTVDNNEKLFF
-,17,TRBJ1-5,TRBV28,CASKRTGVRYSNQPQHF
-,14,TRBJ2-3,TRBV30,CAWRSSGRRDTQYF
many,16,TRBJ2-6,TRBV7-8,CASSSPTGASLNVLTF
many,17,TRBJ2-5,TRBV5-1,CASSLAGSGAAQETQYF
few,15,TRBJ2-7,TRBV25-1,CASSDSGTGTPEQYF
-,10,TRBJ2-1,TRBV20-1,CSAIVNEQFF
few,13,TRBJ1-2,TRBV7-3,CASSIQGADGYTF
few,16,TRBJ1-4,TRBV19,CASRTSPGGRLEKLFF
few,12,TRBJ1-2,TRBV28,CASWTGNYGYTF
-,15,TRBJ2-1,TRBV7-2,CASSPRTSGNNEQFF
-,14,TRBJ2-5,TRBV19,CASRAGGYQETQYF
-,15,TRBJ2-2,TRBV10-3,CAISERQGLTGELFF
few,14,TRBJ1-4,TRBV28,CASSFQGNNEKLFF
-,11,TRBJ2-7,TRBV6-6,CASRREREQYF
few,16,TRBJ1-5,TRBV5-6,CASSLRGDRGGQPQHF
-,15,TRBJ1-4,TRBV30,CAWRVKGLDNEKLFF
few,14,TRBJ2-1,TRBV7-2,CASSLDFGFSEQFF
few,18,TRBJ2-7,TRBV7-6,CASSLNPIGTSVPYEQYF
few,15,TRBJ1-5,TRBV5-1,CASSLLGASNQPQHF
-,15,TRBJ2-1,TRBV29-1,CSVEPPDKGVWEQFF
few,17,TRBJ2-1,TRBV5-1,CASSLDGTSGTGDEQFF
few,13,TRBJ2-3,TRBV7-9,CASSFGEGDTQYF
few,13,TRBJ2-5,TRBV7-9,CASSSGGRETQYF
-,12,TRBJ2-5,TRBV5-6,CASSVGGETQYF
-,16,TRBJ2-3,TRBV9,CASSGGTGLLADTQYF
few,16,TRBJ1-2,TRBV19,CASSHRGSSQLYGYTF
-,14,TRBJ2-1,TRBV7-2,CASSATSGRAEQFF
few,12,TRBJ2-7,TRBV5-1,CASTRDNYEQYF
-,13,TRBJ1-5,TRBV30,CAFGQGGGQPQHF
many,15,TRBJ2-7,TRBV4-3,CASSQEAGDSYEQYF
few,16,TRBJ2-2,TRBV28,CASSPGLAGGTGELFF
few,11,TRBJ2-1,TRBV2,CASSDRSRQFF
few,13,TRBJ1-1,TRBV7-8,CASSPDRATEAFF
-,15,TRBJ1-2,TRBV28,CASSPQTGSEKGYTF
few,14,TRBJ1-5,TRBV19,CASSQQGSNQPQHF
-,16,TRBJ2-1,TRBV5-6,CASSTLRLAGSHEQFF
few,13,TRBJ1-2,TRBV6-5,CASRSTGVDGYTF
-,13,TRBJ1-2,TRBV28,CASSFMAFIGYTF
-,15,TRBJ2-2,TRBV29-1,CSTSVAGAGTGELFF
few,17,TRBJ2-1,TRBV7-3,CASSLMAPLAGGHEQFF
-,15,TRBJ2-7,TRBV7-9,CASSLVVGGAYEQYF
-,14,TRBJ1-1,TRBV4-3,CASSQAEWNTEAFF
few,15,TRBJ1-3,TRBV7-2,CASSFFTGVGNTIYF
-,13,TRBJ2-7,TRBV7-9,CASSLSHDYEQYF
-,17,TRBJ2-4,TRBV5-4,CASSLGGTSGITDIQYF
-,16,TRBJ1-5,TRBV4-2,CASSQGDDRGNQPQHF
few,16,TRBJ2-3,TRBV11-3,CASSLVGGDPTDTQYF
-,9,TRBJ1-1,TRBV2,CAFQTEAFF
few,12,TRBJ1-4,TRBV28,CASRQGYEKLFF
-,15,TRBJ2-1,TRBV5-6,CASSGGGLAGNEQFF